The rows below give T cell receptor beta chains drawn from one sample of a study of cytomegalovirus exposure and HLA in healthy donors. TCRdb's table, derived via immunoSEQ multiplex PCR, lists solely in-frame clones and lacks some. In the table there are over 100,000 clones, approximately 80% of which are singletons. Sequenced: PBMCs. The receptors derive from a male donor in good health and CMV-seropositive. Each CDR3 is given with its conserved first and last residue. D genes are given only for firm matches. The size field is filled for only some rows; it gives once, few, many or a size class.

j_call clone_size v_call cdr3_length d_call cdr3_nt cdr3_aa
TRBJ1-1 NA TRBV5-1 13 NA TGCGCCAGCAGCCCGGGTGGGTTCACTGAAGCTTTCTTT CASSPGGFTEAFF
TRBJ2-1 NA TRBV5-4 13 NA TGTGCCAGCAGCGAAGGCAGGGCCAATGAGCAGTTCTTC CASSEGRANEQFF
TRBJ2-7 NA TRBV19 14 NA TGTGCCAGTAGTTCTGCCGGGACTCCCTACGAGCAGTACTTC CASSSAGTPYEQYF
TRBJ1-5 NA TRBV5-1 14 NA TGCGCCAGCAGCCCGGCAGGGGAGGGTCAGCCCCAGCATTTT CASSPAGEGQPQHF
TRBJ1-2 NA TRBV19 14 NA TGTGCCAGTAGGGTCGCCAGGCTCAACTATGGCTACACCTTC CASRVARLNYGYTF
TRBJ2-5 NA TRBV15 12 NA TGTGCCACACGGACAGACGGAGAGACCCAGTACTTC CATRTDGETQYF
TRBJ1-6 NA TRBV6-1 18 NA TGTGCCAGCAGTGAATTCGATGGGGGCCTCTCCTATAATTCACCCCTCCACTTT CASSEFDGGLSYNSPLHF
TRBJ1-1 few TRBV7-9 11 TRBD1 TGTGCCAGCAGCGACAGGGGTGAAGCTTTCTTT CASSDRGEAFF
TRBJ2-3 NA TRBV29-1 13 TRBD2 TGCAGTGTGGGGGGAGGGGACACAGATACGCAGTATTTT CSVGGGDTDTQYF
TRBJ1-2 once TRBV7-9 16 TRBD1 TGCGCCAGCAGCTCCGGGACAGGAGACTATAACTATGGCTACACCTTC CASSSGTGDYNYGYTF
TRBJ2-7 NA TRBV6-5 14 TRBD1 TGTGCCAGCAGTTATGGGACAGGGATCGTCGAGCAGTACTTC CASSYGTGIVEQYF
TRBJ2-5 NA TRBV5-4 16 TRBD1 TGTGCCAGCAGCTTGTCCCAACGACAGGGTGAAGAGACCCAGTACTTC CASSLSQRQGEETQYF
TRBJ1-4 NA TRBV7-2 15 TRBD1 TGTGCCAGCAGCGACAGGGGCCCGGTGTCTGGAAAACTGTTTTTT CASSDRGPVSGKLFF
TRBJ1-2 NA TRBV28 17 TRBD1 TGTGCCAGCAGTTTATCGGGACAGGGCCCTCTTAACTATGGCTACACCTTC CASSLSGQGPLNYGYTF
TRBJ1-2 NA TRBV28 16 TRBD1 TGTGCCAGCAGTTTAGTGGGGTCCGGGACAGGAGGAGGCTACACCTTC CASSLVGSGTGGGYTF
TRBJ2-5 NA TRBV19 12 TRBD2 TGTGCCAGTAGTCCTCGGGGAGGGATGCAGTACTTC CASSPRGGMQYF
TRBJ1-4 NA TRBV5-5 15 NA TGTGCCAGCAGCTTGGGTGGGGGCAGGGATGAAAAACTGTTTTTT CASSLGGGRDEKLFF
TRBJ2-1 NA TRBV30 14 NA TGTGCCTGGAGTCACCGAAATCTATACAATGAGCAGTTCTTC CAWSHRNLYNEQFF
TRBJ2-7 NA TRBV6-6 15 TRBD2 TGTGCCAGCAGTTCCCCCGGAGGCGGGAGTTACGAGCAGTACTTC CASSSPGGGSYEQYF
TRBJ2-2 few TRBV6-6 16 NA TGTGCCAGCAGTTACTCGAAAACAGCCAACACCGGGGAGCTGTTTTTT CASSYSKTANTGELFF
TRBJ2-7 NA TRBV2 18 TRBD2 TGTGCCAGCAGGGGGACTAGCGGGAGGTCAAGGGGGGCCTACGAGCAGTACTTC CASRGTSGRSRGAYEQYF
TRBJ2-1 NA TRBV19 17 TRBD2 TGTGCCAGTAGTATGACTAGCGCCATGAGCTCCTACAATGAGCAGTTCTTC CASSMTSAMSSYNEQFF
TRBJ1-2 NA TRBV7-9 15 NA TGTGCCAGCAGCTTGGTACAGGGAGGGGCTCCTGGCTACACCTTC CASSLVQGGAPGYTF
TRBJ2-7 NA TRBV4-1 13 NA TGCGCCAGCAGCCAACTCAACCTCCGGGAGCAGTACTTC CASSQLNLREQYF
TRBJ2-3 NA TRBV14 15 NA TGTGCCAGCAGCCAAGAAGACGGGAGCACAGATACGCAGTATTTT CASSQEDGSTDTQYF
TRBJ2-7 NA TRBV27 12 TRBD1 TGTGCCAGTCACGGGACAGACTACGAGCAGTACTTC CASHGTDYEQYF
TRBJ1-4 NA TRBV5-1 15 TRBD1 TGCGCCAGCAGGGGACAGGGGGCAACTAATGAAAAACTGTTTTTT CASRGQGATNEKLFF
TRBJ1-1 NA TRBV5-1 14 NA TGCGCCAGCAGCTTGGGACAGCCCAACACTGAAGCTTTCTTT CASSLGQPNTEAFF
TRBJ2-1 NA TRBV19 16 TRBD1 TGTGCCAGTATCGGAGCAGGGGGCCCCTTCTACAATGAGCAGTTCTTC CASIGAGGPFYNEQFF
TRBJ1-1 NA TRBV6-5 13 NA TGTGCCAGCAGTCCCCTAGTGAACGCTGAAGCTTTCTTT CASSPLVNAEAFF
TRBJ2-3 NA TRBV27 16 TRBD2 TGTGCCAGCAGCCACGCACTAGCGGGAGAATTAGATACGCAGTATTTT CASSHALAGELDTQYF
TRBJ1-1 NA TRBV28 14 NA TGTGCCAGCAGTTATACAGGGAGGAACACTGAAGCTTTCTTT CASSYTGRNTEAFF
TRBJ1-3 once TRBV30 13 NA TGTGCCTGGAGTGCCGCGGGGGGGAACACCATATATTTT CAWSAAGGNTIYF
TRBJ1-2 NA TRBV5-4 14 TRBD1 TGTGCCAGCAGTTGGGACAGAACTAACTATGGCTACACCTTC CASSWDRTNYGYTF
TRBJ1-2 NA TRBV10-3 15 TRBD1 TGTGCCATCAGTGAGCCGACAAGGACAGGCTATGGCTACACCTTC CAISEPTRTGYGYTF
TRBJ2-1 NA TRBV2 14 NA TGTGCCAGCAGTCCCGATTTACTTAGCAATGAGCAGTTCTTC CASSPDLLSNEQFF
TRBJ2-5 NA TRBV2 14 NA TGTGCCAGCACTCGACAGCTAAGCCAAGAGACCCAGTACTTC CASTRQLSQETQYF